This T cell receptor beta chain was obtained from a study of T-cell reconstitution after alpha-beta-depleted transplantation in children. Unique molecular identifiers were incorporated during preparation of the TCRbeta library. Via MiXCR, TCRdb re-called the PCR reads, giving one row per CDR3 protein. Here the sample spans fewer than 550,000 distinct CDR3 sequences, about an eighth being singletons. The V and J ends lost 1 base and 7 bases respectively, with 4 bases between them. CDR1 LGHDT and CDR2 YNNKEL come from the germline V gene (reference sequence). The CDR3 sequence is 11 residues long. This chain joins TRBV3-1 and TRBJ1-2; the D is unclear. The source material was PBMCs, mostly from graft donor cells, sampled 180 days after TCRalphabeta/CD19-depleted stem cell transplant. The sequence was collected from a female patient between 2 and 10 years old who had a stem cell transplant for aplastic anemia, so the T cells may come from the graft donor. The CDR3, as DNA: TGTGCCAGCAGCCAAGTCTCTGGCTACACCTTC. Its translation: CASSQVSGYTF.